One and the same sample provided the 28 T cell receptor beta chains below, sequenced in a study of shared clonotypes between healthy human individuals. Clones were sequenced by immunoSEQ multiplex PCR, and TCRdb holds only the in-frame ones, with some missing. The sample has 2 million to 2.5 million clones; 93% are singletons. Material: naive CD4+ T cells from PBMCs. Subset reported: CD45RA+ positively selected. The receptors come from a man younger than 35 in good health. Some clones in this sample may be carry-over from other donors' samples.

About this clone: Additional DNA sequences in this sample encode the identical CDR3. The gene calls are TRBV5-4 and TRBJ2-5; D gene unclear. The CDR3 runs 13 residues. Between the trimmed V and J ends, which lost 4 bases and 2 bases, there was a span of 9 bases. Per the germline V gene, CDR1 is SGHNT and CDR2 is YYREEE (reference sequence). This CDR3 reads CASSPGRQETQYF. As DNA, the CDR3 is TGTGCCAGCAGCCCCGGGCGGCAAGAGACCCAGTACTTC.

J is TRBJ2-2 and V is TRBV7-9; 9 nucleotides align to TRBD1. CDR1 is SEHNR and CDR2 is FQNEAQ in the germline V gene (reference sequence). The CDR3 covers 16 residues. V gave up 5 bases and J gave up 1 base; unmatched junction bases: 5. CDR3 residues: CASSQETGGNTGELFF. For the CDR3, the DNA is TGTGCCAGCAGCCAGGAGACAGGGGGGAACACCGGGGAGCTGTTTTTT.

The chain joins TRBV19 to TRBJ1-5; D is possibly TRBD1 (6 bases). The CDR3 contains 17 residues. V lost 4 bases, J lost 2 bases, and 18 bases lay in between. Per germline, CDR1 LNHDA and CDR2 SQIVND (reference sequence). The CDR3 region is CASSTAAGVVRNQPQHF. CDR3 bases: TGTGCCAGTAGTACAGCAGCAGGGGTGGTGCGCAATCAGCCCCAGCATTTT.

This clone came up once. V and J are TRBV27 and TRBJ1-1, with D tentatively TRBD1 (5 bases). The CDR3 runs to 15 residues. The V and J ends lost 0 bases and 1 base respectively, with 9 bases between them. The germline gives CDR1 MNHEY, CDR2 SMNVEV (reference sequence). DNA of the CDR3: TGTGCCAGCAGTTTATCAGGGGCAGGGAACACTGAAGCTTTCTTT. Protein sequence: CASSLSGAGNTEAFF.

On this clone: The junction shows a germline mismatch at one end, possibly a read error. This same CDR3 is encoded by further DNA sequences in the sample. The rearrangement links TRBV7-2 to TRBJ2-1, with TRBD2 matching 9 bases. There are 15 residues in the CDR3. Germline-derived CDR1 and CDR2 are SGHTA and FQGNSA. As DNA, the CDR3 is TGTGCCAGCAGCCTAGCGGGGAGGGGGTACAATGAGCAGTTCTTC. Protein sequence: CASSLAGRGYNEQFF. Filled out from reference TRBV7-2 and TRBJ2-1, the complete variable domain reads GAGVSQSPSNKVTEKGKDVELRCDPISGHTALYWYRQSLGQGLEFLIYFQGNSAPDKSGLPSDRFSAERTGGSVSTLTIQRTQQEDSAVYLCASSLAGRGYNEQFFGPGTRLTVL.

The chain links TRBV7-8 to TRBJ2-5, with D perhaps matching TRBD2 (5 bases). Germline CDR1 SGHVS, CDR2 FQNEAQ. CDR3 size: 14 residues. Between the trimmed V and J ends, which lost 2 bases and 5 bases, there was a span of 12 bases. CDR3 DNA sequence: TGTGCCAGCAGCTTATTGGGTGGAGGTGAGACCCAGTACTTC. It specifies CASSLLGGGETQYF.

The CDR3 loop reads CASRATGEGNTEAFF. Here the CDR3 DNA reads TGTGCCAGCAGGGCGACAGGCGAGGGGAACACTGAAGCTTTCTTT. The chain combines TRBV2 with TRBJ1-1, with TRBD1 as a possible D gene (6 bases). V was cut by 6 bases and J by 1 base, with 15 bases left in between. Germline CDR1 reads SNHLY; CDR2 reads FYNNEI. The CDR3 loop spans 15 amino acids.

This CDR3 is CASSWGLRNEQFF. The DNA of the CDR3 is TGTGCCAGCAGCTGGGGACTTCGCAATGAGCAGTTCTTC. The chain couples TRBV6-1 to TRBJ2-1; weak D call: TRBD2 (6 bases). V was cut by 6 bases and J by 6 bases, with 12 bases left in between. Germline CDR1 MNHNS, CDR2 SASEGT. The CDR3 sequence is 13 residues long.

This clone was detected once. V and J are TRBV5-1 and TRBJ1-1; TRBD1 is a possible D gene (6 bases). Germline V gives CDR1 SGHRS, CDR2 YFSETQ. V dropped 0 bases and J dropped 2 bases, with 11 bases sitting between them. This CDR3 is built from 15 residues. As DNA, the CDR3 is TGCGCCAGCAGCTTGGGTTGGGGGCAAAACACTGAAGCTTTCTTT. Amino acid sequence: CASSLGWGQNTEAFF.

V is TRBV4-3 and J is TRBJ2-6; D possibly corresponds to TRBD2 (6 bases). Germline lookup yields CDR1 LGHNA and CDR2 YSLEER. The CDR3 loop spans 19 amino acids. Trimming took off 0 bases at V and 0 bases at J, with 15 bases between the two ends. CDR3 loop: CASSQDGGLPFSGANVLTF. The CDR3 DNA follows: TGCGCCAGCAGCCAAGACGGGGGTCTACCTTTCTCTGGGGCCAACGTCCTGACTTTC.

The J gene is TRBJ1-4, the V gene TRBV25-1; D gene unclear. Germline-derived CDR1 and CDR2 are MGHDK and SYGVNS. V was cut by 6 bases and J by 5 bases, with 7 bases left in between. CDR3 length: 12 amino acids. This chain's CDR3 is CASRTANEKLFF. The CDR3 bases are TGTGCCAGCAGGACGGCGAATGAAAAACTGTTTTTT.

This rearrangement joins TRBV7-8 to TRBJ2-7; TRBD2 agrees at 10 bases. The CDR3 contains 14 residues. Germline CDR1 is SGHVS and CDR2 is FQNEAQ. The J segment lost 2 bases and the V segment lost 3 bases, leaving 1 base of the junction unmatched. The DNA of the CDR3 is TGTGCCAGCAGCTTTCTAGCGGGGGCCTACGAGCAGTACTTC. Its protein is CASSFLAGAYEQYF.

The chain employs TRBV12-5 and TRBJ2-6; 11 nucleotides align to TRBD1. CDR3 length: 18 residues. Germline-derived CDR1 and CDR2 are LGHNT and FRNRAP. The junction had 4 bases not matched to a gene; V was cut back by 3 bases and J by 0 bases. CDR3 sequence: CASGLWTGGLSGANVLTF. The DNA of the CDR3 is TGTGCTAGTGGTTTATGGACAGGGGGCCTCTCTGGGGCCAACGTCCTGACTTTC.

The J gene is TRBJ2-6, the V gene TRBV29-1; D uncertain. The ends were cut back, 6 bases at V and 6 bases at J, with 6 bases in the middle. The CDR3 length is 11 residues. CDR1 is SQVTM and CDR2 is ANQGSEA in the germline V gene. Here the CDR3 DNA reads TGCAGCGTGGCCCTGGCCAACGTCCTGACTTTC. It yields the protein CSVALANVLTF.

This chain connects TRBV6-6 to TRBJ2-5; maybe TRBD2 (6 bases). Germline V gives CDR1 MNHNY, CDR2 SVGAGI (reference sequence). V was cut by 6 bases and J by 4 bases, with 9 bases left in between. The CDR3 runs to 12 residues. CDR3 region: CASSLTRETQYF. The DNA for the CDR3 is TGTGCCAGCAGCCTGACTAGAGAGACCCAGTACTTC.

This chain joins TRBV4-1 and TRBJ1-2; unclear D gene. V shed 4 bases and J shed 7 bases, with 19 bases lying between them. The CDR3 is 15 amino acids. Germline-derived CDR1 and CDR2 are MGHRA and YSYEKL. CDR3 in DNA: TGCGCCAGCAGCCCAAAACCGGGAGGTGGGAGTGGCTACACCTTC. It translates to CASSPKPGGGSGYTF.

V gene TRBV18 combines with J gene TRBJ2-3; 10 bases align to TRBD2. The CDR3 spans 20 residues. CDR1 and CDR2 from the germline V gene are KGHSH and LQKENI. V was pared by 2 bases and J by 6 bases, with 20 bases of the junction left unmatched. This chain's CDR3 is CASSPYGTSVRPPSPDTQYF. The DNA for the CDR3 is TGTGCCAGCTCACCATATGGGACTAGCGTACGACCCCCCTCCCCCGATACGCAGTATTTT.

The J gene is TRBJ2-5, the V gene TRBV11-2; D might be TRBD1 (6 bases). The DNA matches TRBJ2-7 better at its end, which makes the J call doubtful. CDR3 length: 13 amino acids. Germline-derived CDR1 and CDR2 are SGHAT and FQNNGV. CDR3 loop: CASSSTGPGEQYF. Written as DNA, the CDR3 is TGTGCCAGCAGCTCTACAGGGCCCGGCGAGCAGTACTTC.

In nucleotides, the CDR3 is TGTGCCAGCAGCCTTGGCCCGGGACAGGGAACCTCCTACGAGCAGTACTTC. Amino acids: CASSLGPGQGTSYEQYF. This chain joins TRBV5-4 and TRBJ2-7; 9 bases line up with TRBD1. Germline trimming cut 4 bases from V and 0 bases from J; bases unmatched to any gene: 11. This CDR3 region has 17 residues. Germline values: CDR1 SGHNT, CDR2 YYREEE (reference sequence).

The chain has TRBV4-3 and TRBJ2-2, with D perhaps assigned TRBD1 or TRBD2 (7 bases each). Germline V gives CDR1 LGHNA, CDR2 YSLEER. The CDR3 has 18 residues. The ends were cut back, 2 bases at V and 3 bases at J, with 19 bases in the middle. The CDR3 reads CASSQQRGQGGYTGELFF. In DNA, the CDR3 is TGCGCCAGCAGCCAACAACGAGGGCAGGGGGGGTACACCGGGGAGCTGTTTTTT.

CDR3 coding DNA: TGTGCCAGCAGTTTACGTGAGTTTCGGCAGTACTTC. It codes for CASSLREFRQYF. The V and J genes are TRBV28 and TRBJ2-7; D not resolved. The germline V gene has CDR1 MDHEN and CDR2 SYDVKM. The CDR3 has 12 amino acids. The V and J ends lost 2 bases and 9 bases respectively, with 11 bases between them.

The chain recombines TRBV28 with TRBJ1-2; D remains unclear. The germline CDR1 and CDR2 sequences are MDHEN and SYDVKM. The CDR3 runs 13 residues. Between the trimmed V and J ends, which lost 2 bases and 1 base, there was a span of 5 bases. CDR3 region: CASSLNYNYGYTF. CDR3 in DNA: TGTGCCAGCAGTTTAAACTATAACTATGGCTACACCTTC.

CDR3 protein: CATSRRDTHAGNTIYF. The CDR3 DNA is TGTGCCACCAGCAGACGGGACACTCACGCTGGAAACACCATATATTTT. The chain recombines TRBV15 with TRBJ1-3; possible D gene TRBD1, 6 bases. Germline loops: CDR1 LNHNV, CDR2 YYDKDF (reference sequence). V gave up 2 bases and J gave up 2 bases, with 13 bases separating them. The CDR3 loop spans 16 amino acids.

The gene calls are TRBV30 and TRBJ2-5, with 10 nucleotides matching TRBD1. The J segment lost 5 bases and the V segment lost 1 base, leaving 4 bases of the junction unmatched. The germline V gene has CDR1 GTSNPN and CDR2 SVGIG (reference sequence). The CDR3 totals 14 residues. This chain's CDR3 is CAWSGRTGGETQYF. CDR3 DNA: TGTGCCTGGAGTGGACGGACAGGGGGGGAGACCCAGTACTTC.

The chain has TRBV5-6 and TRBJ2-7; 8 bases match TRBD1. CDR1 and CDR2 from the germline V gene are SGHDT and YYEEEE. This CDR3 is 15 amino acids long. The V gene end was trimmed by 6 bases and the J gene end by 0 bases; junction bases not matched to a gene: 8. CDR3 nucleotide sequence: TGTGCCAGCACCGGACAGGGTTCTCGCTCCTACGAGCAGTACTTC. This sequence encodes CASTGQGSRSYEQYF.

The genes are TRBV30 and TRBJ2-7; D gene uncertain. The CDR3 runs to 14 residues. Deletions cut 2 bases from V and 0 bases from J, with 11 bases between. The germline V gene has CDR1 GTSNPN and CDR2 SVGIG (reference sequence). The CDR3: CAWSRPPVSYEQYF. As DNA, the CDR3 is TGTGCCTGGAGTCGCCCACCGGTCTCCTACGAGCAGTACTTC.

The rearrangement joins TRBV30 to TRBJ1-2; D remains ambiguous. Germline lookup yields CDR1 GTSNPN and CDR2 SVGIG (reference sequence). CDR3 length: 12 residues. Trimming took 2 bases from V and 6 from J, leaving 10 bases between them. CDR3 sequence reads: CAWSLYADGYTF. As DNA, the CDR3 is TGTGCCTGGAGTTTATATGCGGATGGCTACACCTTC.

CDR3 in amino acids: CASSPPGIYEQYF. The CDR3 region has the DNA TGTGCCAGCAGTCCTCCCGGGATCTACGAGCAGTACTTC. V is TRBV28 and J is TRBJ2-7, with a possible D match to TRBD2 (5 bases). V was cut by 5 bases and J by 3 bases, with 11 bases left in between. Germline assignment: CDR1 MDHEN and CDR2 SYDVKM. This CDR3 has 13 amino acids.